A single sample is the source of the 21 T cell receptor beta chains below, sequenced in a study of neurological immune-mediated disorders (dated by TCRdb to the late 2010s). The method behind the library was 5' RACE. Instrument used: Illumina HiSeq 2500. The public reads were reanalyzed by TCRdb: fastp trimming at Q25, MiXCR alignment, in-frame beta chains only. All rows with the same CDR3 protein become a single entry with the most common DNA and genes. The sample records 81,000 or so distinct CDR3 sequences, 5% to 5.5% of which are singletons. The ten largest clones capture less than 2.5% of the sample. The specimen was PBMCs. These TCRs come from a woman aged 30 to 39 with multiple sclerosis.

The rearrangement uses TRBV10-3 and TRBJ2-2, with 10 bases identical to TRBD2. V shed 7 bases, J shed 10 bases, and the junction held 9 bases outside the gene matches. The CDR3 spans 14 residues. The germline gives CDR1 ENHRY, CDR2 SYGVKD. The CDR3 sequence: CAITQREGRLELFF. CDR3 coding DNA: TGTGCCATCACTCAGCGGGAGGGCCGATTGGAGCTGTTTTTT.

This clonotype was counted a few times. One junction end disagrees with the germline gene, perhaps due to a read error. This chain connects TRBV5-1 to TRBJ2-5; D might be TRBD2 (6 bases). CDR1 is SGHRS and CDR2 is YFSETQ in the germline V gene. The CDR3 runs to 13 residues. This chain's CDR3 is CATRGGLQENQYF. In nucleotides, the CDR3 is TGCGCCACTCGGGGAGGTTTGCAAGAGAACCAGTACTTC.

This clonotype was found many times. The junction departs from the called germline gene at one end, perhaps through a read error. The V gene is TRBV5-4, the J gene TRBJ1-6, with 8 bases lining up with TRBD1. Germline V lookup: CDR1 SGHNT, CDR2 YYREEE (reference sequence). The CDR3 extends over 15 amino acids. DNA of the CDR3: TGTGCCAGCAGCCCGGGGGACAGGCATAATTCAACCCTCAACTTT. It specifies CASSPGDRHNSTLNF.

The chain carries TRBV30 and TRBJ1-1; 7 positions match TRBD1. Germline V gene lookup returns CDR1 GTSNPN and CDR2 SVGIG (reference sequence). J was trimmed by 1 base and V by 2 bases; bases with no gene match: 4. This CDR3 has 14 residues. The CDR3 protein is CAWSPGQPNTEAFF. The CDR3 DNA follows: TGTGCCTGGAGTCCGGGACAGCCGAACACTGAAGCTTTCTTT.

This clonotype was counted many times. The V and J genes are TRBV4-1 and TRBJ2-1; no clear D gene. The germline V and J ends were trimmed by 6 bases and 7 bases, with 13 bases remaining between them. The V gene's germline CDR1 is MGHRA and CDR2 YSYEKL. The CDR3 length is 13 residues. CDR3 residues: CASSLLPLNEQFF. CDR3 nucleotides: TGCGCCAGCAGTCTTCTTCCCCTGAATGAGCAGTTCTTC.

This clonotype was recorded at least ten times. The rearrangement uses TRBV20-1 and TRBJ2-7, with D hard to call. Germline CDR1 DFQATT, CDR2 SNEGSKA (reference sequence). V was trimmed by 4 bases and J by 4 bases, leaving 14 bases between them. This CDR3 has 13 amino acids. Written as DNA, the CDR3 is TGCAGTGCTACCTTTAGATCGGGTTACGAGCAGTACTTC. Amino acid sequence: CSATFRSGYEQYF.

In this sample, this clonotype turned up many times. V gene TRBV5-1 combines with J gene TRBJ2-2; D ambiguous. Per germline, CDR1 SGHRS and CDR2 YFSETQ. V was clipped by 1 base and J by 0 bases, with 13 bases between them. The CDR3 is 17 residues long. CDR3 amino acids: CASSLFSLTSNTGELFF. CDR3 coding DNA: TGCGCCAGCAGCTTGTTCAGCCTAACCTCGAACACCGGGGAGCTGTTTTTT.

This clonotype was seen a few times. The CDR3 bases are TGCAGTGCTTCGAATGGACATGGACAAGAGACCCAGTACTTC. Translation gives CSASNGHGQETQYF. This chain uses TRBV20-1 with TRBJ2-5; maybe TRBD1 (5 bases). The length of the CDR3 is 14 residues. Germline CDR1 is DFQATT and CDR2 is SNEGSKA (reference sequence). With 5 bases removed from V and 2 bases from J, the gap between germline ends came to 15 bases.

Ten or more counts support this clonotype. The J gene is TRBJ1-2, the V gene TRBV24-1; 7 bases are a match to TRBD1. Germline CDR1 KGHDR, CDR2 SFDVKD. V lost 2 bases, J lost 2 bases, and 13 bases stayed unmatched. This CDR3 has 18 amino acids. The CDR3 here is CATSDSGTAFSPNYGYTF. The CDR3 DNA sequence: TGTGCCACCAGTGATTCGGGGACAGCCTTTTCCCCGAACTATGGCTACACCTTC.

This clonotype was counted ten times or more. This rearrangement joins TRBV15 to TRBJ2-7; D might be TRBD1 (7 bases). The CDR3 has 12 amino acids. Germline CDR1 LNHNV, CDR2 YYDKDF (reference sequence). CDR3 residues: CATSRARGTANV. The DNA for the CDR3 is TGTGCCACCAGCAGAGCTCGGGGGACAGCCAACGTC.

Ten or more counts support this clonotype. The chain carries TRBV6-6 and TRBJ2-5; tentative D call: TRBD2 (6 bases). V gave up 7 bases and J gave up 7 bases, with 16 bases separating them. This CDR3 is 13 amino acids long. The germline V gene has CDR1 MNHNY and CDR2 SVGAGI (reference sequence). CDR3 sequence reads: CASKLALEGTQYF. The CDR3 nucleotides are TGTGCCAGCAAGCTAGCGTTGGAGGGGACCCAGTACTTC.

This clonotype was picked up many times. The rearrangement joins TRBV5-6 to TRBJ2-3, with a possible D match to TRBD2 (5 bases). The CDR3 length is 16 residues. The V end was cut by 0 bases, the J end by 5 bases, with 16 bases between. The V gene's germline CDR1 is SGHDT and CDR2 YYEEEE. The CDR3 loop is CASSLAEGFKLDTQYF. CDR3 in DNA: TGTGCCAGCAGCTTGGCCGAGGGATTCAAACTAGATACGCAGTATTTT.

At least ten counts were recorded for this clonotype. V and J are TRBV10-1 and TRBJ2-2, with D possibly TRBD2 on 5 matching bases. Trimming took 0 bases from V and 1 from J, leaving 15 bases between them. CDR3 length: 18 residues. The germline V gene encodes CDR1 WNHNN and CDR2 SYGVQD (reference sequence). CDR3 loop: CASSESNRRVMNTGELFF. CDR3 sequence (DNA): TGCGCCAGCAGTGAGTCGAATAGGCGGGTGATGAACACCGGGGAGCTGTTTTTT.

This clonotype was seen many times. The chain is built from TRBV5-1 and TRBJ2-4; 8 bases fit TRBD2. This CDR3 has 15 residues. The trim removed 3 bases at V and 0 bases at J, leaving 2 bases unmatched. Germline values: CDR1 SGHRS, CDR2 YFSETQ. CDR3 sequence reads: CASSSGLGAKNIQYF. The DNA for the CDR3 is TGCGCCAGCAGCTCGGGACTAGGAGCCAAAAACATTCAGTACTTC.

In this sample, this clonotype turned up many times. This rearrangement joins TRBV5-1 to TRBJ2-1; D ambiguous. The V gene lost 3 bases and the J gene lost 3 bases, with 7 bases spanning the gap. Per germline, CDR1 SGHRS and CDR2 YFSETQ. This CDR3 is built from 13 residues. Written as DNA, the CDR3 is TGCGCCAGCAGCTCGGACCACTACAATGAGCAGTTCTTC. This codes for CASSSDHYNEQFF. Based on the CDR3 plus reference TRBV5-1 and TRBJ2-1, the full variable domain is KAGVTQTPRYLIKTRGQQVTLSCSPISGHRSVSWYQQTPGQGLQFLFEYFSETQRNKGNFPGRFSGRQFSNSRSEMNVSTLELGDSALYLCASSSDHYNEQFFGPGTRLTVL.

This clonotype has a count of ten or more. This chain's CDR3 is CSASRAYNEEYF. The CDR3 DNA follows: TGCAGTGCATCTAGGGCTTACAACGAGGAGTATTTT. The rearrangement joins TRBV20-1 to TRBJ2-3; D unclear. Germline assignment: CDR1 DFQATT and CDR2 SNEGSKA (reference sequence). The CDR3 sequence is 12 residues long. Trimming pared 6 bases from V and 13 bases from J, leaving 20 bases between.

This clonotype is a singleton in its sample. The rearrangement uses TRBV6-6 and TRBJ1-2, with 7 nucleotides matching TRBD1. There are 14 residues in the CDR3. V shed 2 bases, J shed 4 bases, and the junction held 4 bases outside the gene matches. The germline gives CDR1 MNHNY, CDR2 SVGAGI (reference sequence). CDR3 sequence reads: CASSYRGRRYGYTF. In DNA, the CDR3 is TGTGCCAGCAGTTACAGGGGGCGCCGCTATGGCTACACCTTC.

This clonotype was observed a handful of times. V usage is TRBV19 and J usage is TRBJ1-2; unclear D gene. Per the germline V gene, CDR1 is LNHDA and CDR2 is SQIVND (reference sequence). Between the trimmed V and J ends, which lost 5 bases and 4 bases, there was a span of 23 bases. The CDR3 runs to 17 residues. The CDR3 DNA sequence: TGTGCCAGTAGTGTGGGCAGTGCCAGTGGCCTAAGCTATGGCTACACCTTC. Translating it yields CASSVGSASGLSYGYTF.

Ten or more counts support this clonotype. The CDR3 bases are TGCGCCAGCAGTGAGTTGGGGCGGGGGGTCCAAGAGACCCAGTACTTC. Amino acids: CASSELGRGVQETQYF. V gene TRBV10-2 combines with J gene TRBJ2-5, with 8 bases aligning to TRBD2. CDR3 length: 16 residues. Trimming took 1 base from V and 1 from J; bases not matched to a gene: 5. CDR1 WSHSY and CDR2 SAAADI come from the germline V gene.

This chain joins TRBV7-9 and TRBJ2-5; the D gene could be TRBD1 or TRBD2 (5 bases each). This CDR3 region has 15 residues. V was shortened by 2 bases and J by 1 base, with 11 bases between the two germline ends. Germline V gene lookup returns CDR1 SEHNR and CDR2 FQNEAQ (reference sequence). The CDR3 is CASSLWGNSQETQYF. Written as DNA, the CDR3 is TGTGCCAGCAGCTTATGGGGGAACAGCCAAGAGACCCAGTACTTC. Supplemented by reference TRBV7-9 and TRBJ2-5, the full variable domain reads DTGVSQNPRHKITKRGQNVTFRCDPISEHNRLYWYRQTLGQGPEFLTYFQNEAQLEKSRLLSDRFSAERPKGSFSTLEIQRTEQGDSAMYLCASSLWGNSQETQYFGPGTRLLVL.

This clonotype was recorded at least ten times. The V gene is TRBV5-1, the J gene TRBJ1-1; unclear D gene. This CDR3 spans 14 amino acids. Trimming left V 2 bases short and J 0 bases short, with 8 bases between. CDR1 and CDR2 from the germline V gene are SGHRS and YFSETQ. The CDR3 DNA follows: TGCGCCAGCAGCTTTACGTTTGTGAACACTGAAGCTTTCTTT. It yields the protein CASSFTFVNTEAFF.